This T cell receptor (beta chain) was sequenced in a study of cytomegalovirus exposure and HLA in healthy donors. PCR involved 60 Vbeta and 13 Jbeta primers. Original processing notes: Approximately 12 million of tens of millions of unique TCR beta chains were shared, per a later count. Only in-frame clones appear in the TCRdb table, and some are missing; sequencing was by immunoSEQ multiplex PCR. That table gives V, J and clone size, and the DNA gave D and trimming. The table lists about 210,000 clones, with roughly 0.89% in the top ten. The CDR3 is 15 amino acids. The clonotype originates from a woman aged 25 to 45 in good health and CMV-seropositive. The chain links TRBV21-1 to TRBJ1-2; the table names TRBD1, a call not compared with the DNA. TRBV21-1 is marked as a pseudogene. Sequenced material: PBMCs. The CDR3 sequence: CASSTSGRQGDGYTF. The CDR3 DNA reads TGTGCCAGCAGCACATCGGGGAGACAGGGAGATGGCTACACCTTC.